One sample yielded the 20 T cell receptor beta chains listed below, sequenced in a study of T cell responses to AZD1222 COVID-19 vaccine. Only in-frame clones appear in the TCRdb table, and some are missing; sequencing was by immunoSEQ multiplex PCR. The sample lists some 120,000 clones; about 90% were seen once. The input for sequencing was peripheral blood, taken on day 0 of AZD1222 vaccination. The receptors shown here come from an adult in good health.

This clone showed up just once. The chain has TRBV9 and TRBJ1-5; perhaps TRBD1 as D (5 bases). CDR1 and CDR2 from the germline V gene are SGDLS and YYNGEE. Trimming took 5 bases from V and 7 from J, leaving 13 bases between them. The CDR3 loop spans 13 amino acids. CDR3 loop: CASSKGRDQPQHF. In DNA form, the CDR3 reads TGTGCCAGCAGTAAGGGGAGGGACCAGCCCCAGCATTTT.

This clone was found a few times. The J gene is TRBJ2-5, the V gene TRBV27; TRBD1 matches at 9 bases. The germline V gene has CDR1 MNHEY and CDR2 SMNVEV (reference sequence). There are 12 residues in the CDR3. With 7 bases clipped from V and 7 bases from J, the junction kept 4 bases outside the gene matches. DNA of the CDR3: TGTGCCAGCATGGGACAGGGAGGGACCCAGTACTTC. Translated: CASMGQGGTQYF.

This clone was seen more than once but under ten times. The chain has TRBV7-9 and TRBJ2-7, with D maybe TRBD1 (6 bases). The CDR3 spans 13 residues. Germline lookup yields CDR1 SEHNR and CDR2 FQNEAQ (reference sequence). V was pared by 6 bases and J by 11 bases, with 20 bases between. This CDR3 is CASSRLPRDMEYF. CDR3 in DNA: TGTGCCAGCAGTCGACTACCCCGGGACATGGAGTACTTC.

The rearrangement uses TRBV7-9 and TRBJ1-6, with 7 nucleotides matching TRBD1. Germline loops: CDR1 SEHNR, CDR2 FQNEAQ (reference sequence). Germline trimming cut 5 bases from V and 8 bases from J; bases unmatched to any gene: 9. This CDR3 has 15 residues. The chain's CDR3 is CASSPRTGGDSPLHF. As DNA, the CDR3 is TGTGCCAGCAGCCCAAGGACAGGAGGGGATTCACCCCTCCACTTT.

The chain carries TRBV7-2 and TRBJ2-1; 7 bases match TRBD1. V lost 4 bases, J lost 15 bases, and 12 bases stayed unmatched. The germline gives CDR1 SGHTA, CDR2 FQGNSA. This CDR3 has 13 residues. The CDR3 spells CASSYYDDRAPFF. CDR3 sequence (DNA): TGTGCCAGCAGCTATTACGACGACAGGGCGCCGTTCTTC. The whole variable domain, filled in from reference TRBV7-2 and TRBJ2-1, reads GAGVSQSPSNKVTEKGKDVELRCDPISGHTALYWYRQSLGQGLEFLIYFQGNSAPDKSGLPSDRFSAERTGGSVSTLTIQRTQQEDSAVYLCASSYYDDRAPFFGPGTRLTVL.

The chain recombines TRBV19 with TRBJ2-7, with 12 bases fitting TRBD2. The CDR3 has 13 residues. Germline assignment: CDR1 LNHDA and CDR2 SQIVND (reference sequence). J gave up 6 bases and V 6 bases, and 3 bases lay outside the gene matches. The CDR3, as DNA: TGTGCCAGTAGCACGGGACTAGCGGGCGAGCAGTACTTC. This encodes CASSTGLAGEQYF.

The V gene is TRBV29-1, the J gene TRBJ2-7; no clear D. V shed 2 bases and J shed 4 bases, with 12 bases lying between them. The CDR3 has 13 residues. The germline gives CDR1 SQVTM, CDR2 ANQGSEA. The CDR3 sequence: CSVETGQGYEQYF. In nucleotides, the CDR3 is TGCAGCGTTGAAACCGGCCAAGGGTACGAGCAGTACTTC.

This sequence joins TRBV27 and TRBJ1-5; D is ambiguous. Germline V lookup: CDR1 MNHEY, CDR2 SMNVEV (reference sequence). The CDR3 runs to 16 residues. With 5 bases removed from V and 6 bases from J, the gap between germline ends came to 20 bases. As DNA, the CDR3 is TGTGCCAGCAGTCGGGCCGCCGGCAAGAGAAGTCAGCCCCAGCATTTT. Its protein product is CASSRAAGKRSQPQHF.

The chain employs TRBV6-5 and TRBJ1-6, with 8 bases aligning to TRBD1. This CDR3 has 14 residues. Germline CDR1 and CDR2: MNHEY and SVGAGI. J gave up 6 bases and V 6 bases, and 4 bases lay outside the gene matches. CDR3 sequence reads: CASRLTGGNSPLHF. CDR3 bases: TGTGCCAGCAGACTTACAGGGGGTAATTCACCCCTCCACTTT.

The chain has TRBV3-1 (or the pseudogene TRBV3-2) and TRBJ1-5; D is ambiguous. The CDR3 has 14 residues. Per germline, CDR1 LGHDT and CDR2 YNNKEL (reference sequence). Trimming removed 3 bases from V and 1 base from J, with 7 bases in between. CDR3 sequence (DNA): TGTGCCAGCAGCCAGGGAGAAAGCAATCAGCCCCAGCATTTT. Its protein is CASSQGESNQPQHF.

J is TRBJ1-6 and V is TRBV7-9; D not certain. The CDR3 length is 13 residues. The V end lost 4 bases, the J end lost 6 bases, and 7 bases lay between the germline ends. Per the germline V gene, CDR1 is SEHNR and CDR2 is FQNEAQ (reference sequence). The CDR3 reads CASSWVGNSPLHF. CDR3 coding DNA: TGTGCCAGCAGCTGGGTGGGTAATTCACCCCTCCACTTT.

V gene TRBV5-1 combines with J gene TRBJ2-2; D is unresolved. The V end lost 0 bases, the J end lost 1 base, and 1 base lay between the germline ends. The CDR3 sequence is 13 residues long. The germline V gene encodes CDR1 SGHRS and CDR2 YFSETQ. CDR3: CASSLGNTGELFF. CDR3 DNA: TGCGCCAGCAGCTTGGGGAACACCGGGGAGCTGTTTTTT.

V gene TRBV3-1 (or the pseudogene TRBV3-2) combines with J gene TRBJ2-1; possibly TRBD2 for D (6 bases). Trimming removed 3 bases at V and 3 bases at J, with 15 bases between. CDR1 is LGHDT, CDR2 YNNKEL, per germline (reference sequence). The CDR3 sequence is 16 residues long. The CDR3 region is CASSHAGTFGYNEQFF. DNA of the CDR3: TGTGCCAGCAGCCATGCCGGGACTTTCGGCTACAATGAGCAGTTCTTC.

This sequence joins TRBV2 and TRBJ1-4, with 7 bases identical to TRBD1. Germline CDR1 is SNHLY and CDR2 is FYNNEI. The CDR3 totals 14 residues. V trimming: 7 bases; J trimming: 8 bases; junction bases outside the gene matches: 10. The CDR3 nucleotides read TGTGCCAGCACACTAGGGGGCTTGGGGGAAAAACTGTTTTTT. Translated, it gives CASTLGGLGEKLFF.

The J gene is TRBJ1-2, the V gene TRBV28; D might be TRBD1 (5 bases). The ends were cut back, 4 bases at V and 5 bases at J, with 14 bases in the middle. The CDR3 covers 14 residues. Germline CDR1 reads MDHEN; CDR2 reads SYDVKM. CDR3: CASSSPGREYGYTF. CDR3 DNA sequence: TGTGCCAGCAGTTCCCCAGGGAGGGAATATGGCTACACCTTC.

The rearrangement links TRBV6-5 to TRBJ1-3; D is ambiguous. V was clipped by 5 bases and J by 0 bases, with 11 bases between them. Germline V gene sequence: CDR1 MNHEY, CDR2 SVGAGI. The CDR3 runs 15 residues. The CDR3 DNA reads TGTGCCAGCAGTCTTAAGCCTAGCTCTGGAAACACCATATATTTT. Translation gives CASSLKPSSGNTIYF.

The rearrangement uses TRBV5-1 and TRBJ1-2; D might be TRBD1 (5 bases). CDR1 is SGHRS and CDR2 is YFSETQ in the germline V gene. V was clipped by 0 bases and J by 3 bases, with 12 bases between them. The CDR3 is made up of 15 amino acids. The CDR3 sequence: CASSLERQSYYGYTF. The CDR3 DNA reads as TGCGCCAGCAGCTTGGAGCGACAGAGCTACTATGGCTACACCTTC.

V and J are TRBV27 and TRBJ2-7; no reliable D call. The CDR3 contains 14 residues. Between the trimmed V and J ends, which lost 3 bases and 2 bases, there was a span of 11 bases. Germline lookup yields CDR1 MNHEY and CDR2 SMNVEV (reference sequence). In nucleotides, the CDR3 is TGTGCCAGCAGTTTTAGGGCATTTGCCTACGAGCAGTACTTC. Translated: CASSFRAFAYEQYF.

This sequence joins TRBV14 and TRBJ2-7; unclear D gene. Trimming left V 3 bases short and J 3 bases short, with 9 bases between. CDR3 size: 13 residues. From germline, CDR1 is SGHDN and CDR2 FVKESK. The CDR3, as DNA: TGTGCCAGCAGCCAGTTCAGATACTACGAGCAGTACTTC. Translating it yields CASSQFRYYEQYF.

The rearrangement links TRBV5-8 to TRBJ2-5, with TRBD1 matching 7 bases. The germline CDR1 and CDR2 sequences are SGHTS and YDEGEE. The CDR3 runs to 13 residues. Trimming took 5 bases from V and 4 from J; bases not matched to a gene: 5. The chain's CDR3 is CASSPGQVETQYF. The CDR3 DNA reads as TGTGCCAGCAGTCCTGGACAGGTAGAGACCCAGTACTTC.